Only one count was recorded for the clone carrying this TCR beta chain. Its antigen is not known. V was shortened by 7 bases and J by 1 base, with 18 bases between the two germline ends. Germline CDR1 and CDR2: SQVTM and ANQGSEA. This CDR3 has 15 amino acids. Assay: immunoSEQ multiplex PCR; the TCRdb copy retains only in-frame clones and omits some. Among 9,500 to 15,000 clones listed, over 75% were seen once. This sample was taken from a study of tumor-infiltrating lymphocytes in localized non-small cell lung cancer. Study-wide points: No T-cell fraction difference was seen between IM1 and IM2 tumors.

The V gene is TRBV29-1, the J gene TRBJ2-3; D may be TRBD2 (6 bases). This receptor was obtained from a human donor with non-small cell lung cancer. Sequenced input: lung tumor tissue. This chain's CDR3 is CSAWRRGRGTDTQYF. Written as DNA, the CDR3 is TGCAGCGCCTGGAGGCGGGGCCGGGGCACAGATACGCAGTATTTT.